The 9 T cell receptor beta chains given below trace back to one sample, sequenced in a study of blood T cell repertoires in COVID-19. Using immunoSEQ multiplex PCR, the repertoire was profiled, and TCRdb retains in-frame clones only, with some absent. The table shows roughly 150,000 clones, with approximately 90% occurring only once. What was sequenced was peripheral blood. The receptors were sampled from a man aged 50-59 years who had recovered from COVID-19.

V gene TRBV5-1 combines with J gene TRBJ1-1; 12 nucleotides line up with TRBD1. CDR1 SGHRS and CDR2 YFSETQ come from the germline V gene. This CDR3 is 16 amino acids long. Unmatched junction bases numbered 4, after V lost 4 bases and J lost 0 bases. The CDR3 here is CASSGDRGRMNTEAFF. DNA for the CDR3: TGCGCCAGCAGCGGGGACAGGGGGCGCATGAACACTGAAGCTTTCTTT.

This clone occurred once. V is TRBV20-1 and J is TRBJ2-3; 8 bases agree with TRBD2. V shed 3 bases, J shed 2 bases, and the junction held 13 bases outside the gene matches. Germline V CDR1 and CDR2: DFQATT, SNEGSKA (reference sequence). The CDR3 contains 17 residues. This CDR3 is CSASGRGLSGNTDTQYF. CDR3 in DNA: TGCAGTGCTAGTGGGCGGGGTCTTAGCGGGAACACAGATACGCAGTATTTT.

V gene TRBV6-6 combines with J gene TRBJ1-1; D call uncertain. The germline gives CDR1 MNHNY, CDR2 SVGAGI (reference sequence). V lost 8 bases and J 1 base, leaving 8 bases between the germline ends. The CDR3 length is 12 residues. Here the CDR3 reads CASGRGNTEAFF. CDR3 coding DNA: TGTGCCAGCGGGCGGGGGAACACTGAAGCTTTCTTT.

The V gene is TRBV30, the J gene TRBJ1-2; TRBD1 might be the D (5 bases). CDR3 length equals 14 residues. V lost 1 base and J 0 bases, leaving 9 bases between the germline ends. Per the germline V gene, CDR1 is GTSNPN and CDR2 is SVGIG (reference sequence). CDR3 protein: CAWSADTSNYGYTF. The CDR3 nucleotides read TGTGCCTGGAGTGCGGACACATCTAACTATGGCTACACCTTC.

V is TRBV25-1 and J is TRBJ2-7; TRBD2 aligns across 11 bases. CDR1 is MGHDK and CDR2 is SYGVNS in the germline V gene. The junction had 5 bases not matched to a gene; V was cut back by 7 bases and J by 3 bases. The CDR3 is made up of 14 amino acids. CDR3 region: CASKGTSGHYEQYF. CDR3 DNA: TGTGCCAGCAAAGGGACTAGCGGACACTACGAGCAGTACTTC.

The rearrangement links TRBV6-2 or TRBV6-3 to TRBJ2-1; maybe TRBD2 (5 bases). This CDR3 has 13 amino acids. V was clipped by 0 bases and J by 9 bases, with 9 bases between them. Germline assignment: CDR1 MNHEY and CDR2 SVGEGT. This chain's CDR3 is CASSYSRESEQFF. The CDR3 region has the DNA TGTGCCAGCAGTTACTCGAGGGAGAGTGAGCAGTTCTTC.

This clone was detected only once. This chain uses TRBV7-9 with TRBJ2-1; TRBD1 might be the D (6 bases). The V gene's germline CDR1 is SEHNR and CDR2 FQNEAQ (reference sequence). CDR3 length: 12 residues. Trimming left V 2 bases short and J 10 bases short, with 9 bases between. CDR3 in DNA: TGTGCCAGCAGCTTAACCGGGACAGAGCAGTTCTTC. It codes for CASSLTGTEQFF.

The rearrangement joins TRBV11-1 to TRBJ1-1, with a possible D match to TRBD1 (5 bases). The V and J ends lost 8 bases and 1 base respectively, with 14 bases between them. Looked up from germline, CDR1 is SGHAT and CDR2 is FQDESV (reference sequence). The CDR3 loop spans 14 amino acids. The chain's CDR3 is CASGSQVSNTEAFF. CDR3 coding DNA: TGTGCCAGCGGATCACAGGTTTCGAACACTGAAGCTTTCTTT.

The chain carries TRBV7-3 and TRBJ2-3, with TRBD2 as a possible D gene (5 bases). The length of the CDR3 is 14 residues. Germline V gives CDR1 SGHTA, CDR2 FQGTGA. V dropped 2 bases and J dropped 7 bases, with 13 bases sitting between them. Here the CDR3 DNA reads TGTGCCAGCAGCTTATTGGAGCGCGGGCATACGCAGTATTTT. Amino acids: CASSLLERGHTQYF.